These 5 T cell receptor beta chains came from one sample sequenced in a study of blood T cell repertoires in COVID-19. Data came from immunoSEQ multiplex PCR; TCRdb stores just in-frame clones and leaves some out. This table holds nearly 250,000 clones, 86% found once. The specimen sequenced was PBMCs or T cells enriched from blood (not recorded which). These receptors were obtained from a woman in her forties or fifties who had recovered from COVID-19.

The chain is built from TRBV5-1 and TRBJ2-7; possible D gene TRBD2, 7 bases. The ends were cut back, 7 bases at V and 4 bases at J, with 21 bases in the middle. CDR3 length: 15 amino acids. CDR1 and CDR2 (germline): SGHRS, YFSETQ. The CDR3: CASHPNAGAEYEQYF. DNA for the CDR3: TGCGCCAGCCACCCCAACGCGGGGGCCGAATACGAGCAGTACTTC.

This sequence joins TRBV3-1 (or the pseudogene TRBV3-2) and TRBJ2-1, with D uncertain. This CDR3 is built from 11 residues. V lost 2 bases and J lost 7, with 3 bases in between. The V gene's germline CDR1 is LGHDT and CDR2 YNNKEL (reference sequence). The CDR3 region has the DNA TGTGCCAGCAGCCAACCGAATGAGCAGTTCTTC. Translating it yields CASSQPNEQFF.

This clone turned up a few times. The V and J genes are TRBV6-1 and TRBJ2-7; TRBD2 matches at 10 bases. Germline V CDR1 and CDR2: MNHNS, SASEGT. The CDR3 length is 16 residues. V shed 1 base and J 4 bases; nucleotides not matched to a gene: 7. DNA of the CDR3: TGTGCCAGCAGTGAAGATACTAGCGGGAATGGATACGAGCAGTACTTC. Translated, it gives CASSEDTSGNGYEQYF.

The V gene is TRBV6-5, the J gene TRBJ2-5; D possibly corresponds to TRBD2 (5 bases). In germline, CDR1 is MNHEY, CDR2 SVGAGI. V lost 0 bases, J lost 7 bases, and 12 bases lay in between. The CDR3 loop spans 14 amino acids. Here the CDR3 reads CASSYSTAEATQYF. The CDR3 DNA sequence: TGTGCCAGCAGTTACTCGACGGCGGAGGCGACCCAGTACTTC.

V gene TRBV7-9 combines with J gene TRBJ2-1; a weak D match, TRBD1 (5 bases). V lost 3 bases and J lost 6, with 6 bases in between. Per germline, CDR1 SEHNR and CDR2 FQNEAQ (reference sequence). The CDR3 is 12 residues long. The CDR3 sequence is CASSFRGNEQFF. CDR3 in DNA: TGTGCCAGCAGCTTTAGGGGCAATGAGCAGTTCTTC.